One and the same sample provided the 26 T cell receptor beta chains below, sequenced in a study of metastatic and nonmetastatic thyroid tumors. Via MiXCR, TCRdb re-called the PCR reads. The sample gives 20,000 to 25,000 clones, 15% to 19% of which show up once; more than 30% is in the top ten. Thyroid surgery was preceded by no treatment in any patient. Specimen: blood. These receptors originate from a female donor with papillary thyroid cancer or a benign thyroid nodule (not recorded which). Some clones in this sample may be carry-over from other donors' samples.

In its sample, this clone was seen many times. The chain recombines TRBV27 with TRBJ2-5; TRBD1 is a possible D gene (8 bases). Germline values: CDR1 MNHEY, CDR2 SMNVEV (reference sequence). V lost 8 bases to trimming and J lost 9 bases, with 19 bases between them. The CDR3 has 13 residues. CDR3 nucleotide sequence: TGTGCCAGCCAAAGAACAGGGGGGGCGGCCCAGTACTTC. It codes for CASQRTGGAAQYF.

This clone showed up many times. V gene TRBV20-1 combines with J gene TRBJ2-4; 7 bases align to TRBD2. J gave up 6 bases and V 0 bases, and 8 bases lay outside the gene matches. This CDR3 is built from 15 residues. Per the germline V gene, CDR1 is DFQATT and CDR2 is SNEGSKA (reference sequence). The CDR3 sequence: CSARDSSGIVNIQYF. The CDR3 nucleotides are TGCAGTGCTAGAGATTCCAGCGGGATAGTAAACATTCAGTACTTC.

The chain employs TRBV20-1 and TRBJ1-2; D perhaps matches TRBD1 (6 bases). This CDR3 has 10 residues. CDR1 DFQATT and CDR2 SNEGSKA come from the germline V gene (reference sequence). Trimming took 4 bases from V and 6 from J, leaving 6 bases between them. The CDR3 spells CSANRDGYTF. The CDR3 region has the DNA TGCAGTGCTAACAGGGATGGCTACACCTTC.

This clone was counted many times. A much larger clone lies a single base off, so this may be a read error. The gene calls are TRBV4-1 and TRBJ2-3, with 7 bases lining up with TRBD1. Trimming at V came to 2 bases and at J to 3 bases, leaving 11 bases not matched to a gene. The length of the CDR3 is 17 residues. Germline V lookup: CDR1 MGHRA, CDR2 YSYEKL. CDR3 amino acids: CASSQRLGQSGTDTQYF. The CDR3 nucleotides read TGCGCCAGCAGCCAAAGATTGGGACAGTCGGGGACAGATACGCAGTATTTT.

At least ten counts were recorded for this clone. V gene TRBV20-1 combines with J gene TRBJ1-2; possibly TRBD1 for D (5 bases). Trimming took off 6 bases at V and 9 bases at J, with 14 bases between the two ends. Looked up from germline, CDR1 is DFQATT and CDR2 is SNEGSKA (reference sequence). This CDR3 has 11 amino acids. CDR3 bases: TGCAGTGCCTACGCCCAGGGCAGCTACACCTTC. It specifies CSAYAQGSYTF.

Only a few counts were recorded for this clone. V usage is TRBV3-1 and J usage is TRBJ1-1; D unresolved. The length of the CDR3 is 15 residues. The germline gives CDR1 LGHDT, CDR2 YNNKEL (reference sequence). Trimming took 4 bases from V and 2 from J, leaving 14 bases between them. CDR3 nucleotide sequence: TGTGCCAGCAGCCCCTTCTTAAACGGAAACACTGAAGCTTTCTTT. Residues: CASSPFLNGNTEAFF.

The CDR3 DNA follows: TGTGCCAGCAGCCCCCGGGAGGCGGGAGGGGCCGATACGCAGTATTTT. Encoded protein: CASSPREAGGADTQYF. The chain couples TRBV4-2 to TRBJ2-3, with 9 bases fitting TRBD2. Unmatched junction bases numbered 11, after V lost 4 bases and J lost 6 bases. In germline, CDR1 is LGHNA, CDR2 YNFKEQ. The CDR3 is 16 amino acids.

This clone came up once. The chain carries TRBV20-1 and TRBJ2-1; 14 nucleotides align to TRBD2. V shed 8 bases, J shed 6 bases, and the junction held 9 bases outside the gene matches. CDR1 and CDR2 (germline): DFQATT, SNEGSKA (reference sequence). The CDR3 has 15 residues. The chain's CDR3 is CSLNPGLAGVNEQFF. The CDR3, as DNA: TGCAGTCTTAACCCGGGACTAGCGGGAGTCAATGAGCAGTTCTTC.

This clone was seen many times. This chain connects TRBV29-1 to TRBJ1-1, with D perhaps TRBD1 (5 bases). The CDR3 runs 11 residues. From germline, CDR1 is SQVTM and CDR2 ANQGSEA. The V and J ends lost 6 bases and 6 bases respectively, with 11 bases between them. The CDR3 bases are TGCAGCGTAGACCGGGACCCTGAAGCTTTCTTT. Its protein product is CSVDRDPEAFF.

The rearrangement links TRBV11-3 to TRBJ2-7; no definite D call. The V and J ends lost 1 base and 3 bases respectively, with 13 bases between them. From germline, CDR1 is SGHNT and CDR2 YENEEA. This CDR3 region has 15 residues. The CDR3 nucleotides are TGTGCCAGCAGCTTAGTTAGGGTCAGGAGCTACGAGCAGTACTTC. The encoded protein is CASSLVRVRSYEQYF.

There are many counts of this clone. The gene calls are TRBV7-9 and TRBJ2-1; TRBD2 matches 13 bases. The V and J ends lost 5 bases and 2 bases, in that order; junction bases with no gene match: 9. The CDR3 has 18 residues. Germline V CDR1 and CDR2: SEHNR, FQNEAQ (reference sequence). In nucleotides, the CDR3 is TGTGCCAGCAGCATGCTCTTGGGACTAGCGGGGACCTACAATGAGCAGTTCTTC. As protein: CASSMLLGLAGTYNEQFF. Drawing the rest from reference TRBV7-9 and TRBJ2-1, the complete variable domain is DTGVSQNPRHKITKRGQNVTFRCDPISEHNRLYWYRQTLGQGPEFLTYFQNEAQLEKSRLLSDRFSAERPKGSFSTLEIQRTEQGDSAMYLCASSMLLGLAGTYNEQFFGPGTRLTVL.

V and J are TRBV4-1 and TRBJ2-7, with D uncertain. Germline V gene data show CDR1 as MGHRA and CDR2 as YSYEKL. V lost 5 bases, J lost 3 bases, and 8 bases lay in between. The CDR3 is made up of 12 amino acids. The CDR3 region has the DNA TGCGCCAGCAGCGGGTCTAGCTACGAGCAGTACTTC. Amino acids: CASSGSSYEQYF.

This clone appeared many times. The rearrangement uses TRBV6-1 and TRBJ2-1; D may be TRBD2 (5 bases). V shed 6 bases and J shed 6 bases, with 9 bases lying between them. The CDR3 is 12 residues long. Germline V gives CDR1 MNHNS, CDR2 SASEGT. The CDR3 DNA follows: TGTGCCAGCAGCGACTACTGCAATGAGCAGTTCTTC. Translation gives CASSDYCNEQFF.

This clone was found many times. This sequence joins TRBV7-9 and TRBJ2-3, with no clear D. Deletions cut 3 bases from V and 0 bases from J, with 10 bases between. This CDR3 is built from 15 residues. Per germline, CDR1 SEHNR and CDR2 FQNEAQ (reference sequence). The CDR3: CASSFLAPSTDTQYF. DNA for the CDR3: TGTGCCAGCAGCTTTTTAGCCCCAAGCACAGATACGCAGTATTTT.

In this sample, this clone turned up many times. The chain couples TRBV9 to TRBJ2-1; D not certain. The CDR3 length is 16 residues. CDR1 and CDR2 from the germline V gene are SGDLS and YYNGEE. Trimming shortened V by 0 bases and J by 2 bases, and 12 bases separated the two germline ends. DNA for the CDR3: TGTGCCAGCAGCGTAGCTTCGGCGGCTCCCTACAATGAGCAGTTCTTC. It codes for CASSVASAAPYNEQFF.

Ten or more counts support this clone. CDR3 sequence: CAISESNRNEQFF. Here the CDR3 DNA reads TGTGCCATCAGTGAGTCGAACCGAAATGAGCAGTTCTTC. V is TRBV10-3 and J is TRBJ2-1; no clear D gene. Germline CDR1 and CDR2: ENHRY and SYGVKD. Trimming took 0 bases from V and 7 from J, leaving 7 bases between them. The CDR3 is 13 amino acids.

This clone was seen a few times. Compared with germline, one end of the junction differs, possibly owing to a read error. The chain combines TRBV11-2 with TRBJ2-1, with D hard to call. The germline gives CDR1 SGHAT, CDR2 FQNNGV. The length of the CDR3 is 15 residues. CDR3 residues: CVSSLTDNSYNEQFF. CDR3 nucleotides: TGTGTCAGCAGCTTAACAGATAATTCCTACAATGAGCAGTTCTTC.

This clone was recorded many times. V is TRBV2 and J is TRBJ2-5; TRBD2 matches at 15 bases. Looked up from germline, CDR1 is SNHLY and CDR2 is FYNNEI. The CDR3 runs 14 residues. J was trimmed by 7 bases and V by 6 bases; bases with no gene match: 3. The CDR3 coding sequence is TGTGCCAGCAGGGCGGGACTAGCGGGAGGGACCCAGTACTTC. It translates to CASRAGLAGGTQYF.

This clone was counted between two and nine times. It may be a read error: a sequence one base away is much more abundant. The same CDR3 also results from other DNA sequences found in this sample. The chain recombines TRBV20-1 with TRBJ2-3; 7 bases map to TRBD2. Germline V gene sequence: CDR1 DFQATT, CDR2 SNEGSKA (reference sequence). This CDR3 region has 14 residues. The CDR3 spells CSVRPSGSTDTQYF. CDR3 coding DNA: TGCAGCGTCAGGCCTAGCGGTAGCACAGATACGCAGTATTTT.

This clone has ten or more counts. This chain connects TRBV4-2 to TRBJ2-2; a possible D gene is TRBD1 (6 bases). This CDR3 is built from 16 residues. The V gene's germline CDR1 is LGHNA and CDR2 YNFKEQ. Trimming removed 0 bases at V and 0 bases at J, with 8 bases between. The CDR3 sequence: CASSQDRGSNTGELFF. The CDR3 DNA sequence: TGTGCCAGCAGCCAAGACAGGGGTTCGAACACCGGGGAGCTGTTTTTT.

The table lists this clone with many counts. This CDR3 is CASSGLAANYGYTF. The CDR3 bases are TGTGCCAGCAGCGGGCTAGCAGCTAACTATGGCTACACCTTC. V and J are TRBV9 and TRBJ1-2, with D hard to call. Deletions cut 3 bases from V and 0 bases from J, with 9 bases between. The V gene's germline CDR1 is SGDLS and CDR2 YYNGEE. This CDR3 region has 14 residues. The complete variable domain, with remaining parts taken from reference TRBV9 and TRBJ1-2, reads DSGVTQTPKHLITATGQRVTLRCSPRSGDLSVYWYQQSLDQGLQFLIQYYNGEERAKGNILERFSAQQFPDLHSELNLSSLELGDSALYFCASSGLAANYGYTFGSGTRLTVV.

At least ten counts were recorded for this clone. The gene calls are TRBV6-1 and TRBJ1-2; D call uncertain. Per germline, CDR1 MNHNS and CDR2 SASEGT. V was clipped by 5 bases and J by 4 bases, with 14 bases between them. This CDR3 comprises 14 residues. CDR3 nucleotide sequence: TGTGCCAGCAGTATACCGGACGGCGTCTATGGCTACACCTTC. Protein: CASSIPDGVYGYTF.

At least ten counts were recorded for this clone. The rearrangement joins TRBV28 to TRBJ2-3; D call uncertain. Germline CDR1 reads MDHEN; CDR2 reads SYDVKM. V gave up 3 bases and J gave up 0 bases, with 7 bases separating them. CDR3 length: 14 amino acids. CDR3 in DNA: TGTGCCAGCAGTTTCGGGTCTAGCACAGATACGCAGTATTTT. Its translation is CASSFGSSTDTQYF. The whole variable domain, filled in from reference TRBV28 and TRBJ2-3, reads DVKVTQSSRYLVKRTGEKVFLECVQDMDHENMFWYRQDPGLGLRLIYFSYDVKMKEKGDIPEGYSVSREKKERFSLILESASTNQTSMYLCASSFGSSTDTQYFGPGTRLTVL.

With regard to this clone: A much larger clone differs from this one at a single base, so this may be a read error. V usage is TRBV7-6 and J usage is TRBJ2-1; TRBD1 matches at 7 bases. The CDR3 runs to 22 residues. In germline, CDR1 is SGHVS, CDR2 FNYEAQ. For the CDR3, the DNA is TGTGCTAGCAGCCCCGATATAGGGGGCTTAGGGCTAACGGGATCCCTCTACAATGAGCAGTTCTTC. As protein: CASSPDIGGLGLTGSLYNEQFF.

In its sample, this clone was seen many times. The rearrangement joins TRBV28 to TRBJ1-6; the D gene is possibly TRBD1 (6 bases). The V and J ends lost 2 bases and 3 bases respectively, with 17 bases between them. The CDR3 consists of 18 residues. Germline CDR1 and CDR2: MDHEN and SYDVKM. The CDR3 nucleotides are TGTGCCAGCAGTTTACAGGGGAGGTCCCACTACTATAATTCACCCCTCCACTTT. Translating gives CASSLQGRSHYYNSPLHF.

The sample holds many counts of this clone. The V and J genes are TRBV5-1 and TRBJ1-1; no firm D call. Trimming took 4 bases from V and 2 from J, leaving 15 bases between them. CDR3 length: 15 amino acids. Germline V gene lookup returns CDR1 SGHRS and CDR2 YFSETQ. DNA for the CDR3: TGCGCCAGCAGCCCTACCGGGCCCGACAACACTGAAGCTTTCTTT. It specifies CASSPTGPDNTEAFF.